Each of the 32 T cell receptor beta chains below was sequenced from the same sample in a study of blood T cell repertoires in COVID-19. Using immunoSEQ multiplex PCR, the repertoire was profiled, and TCRdb retains in-frame clones only, with some absent. In the table there are about 150,000 clones, approximately 86% of which are singletons. The sample was peripheral blood. The source is a man aged 65 to 79 with acute or convalescent COVID-19.

The chain is built from TRBV11-2 and TRBJ1-1, with 7 bases that match TRBD1. Germline assignment: CDR1 SGHAT and CDR2 FQNNGV. The length of the CDR3 is 17 residues. Trimming at V came to 1 base and at J to 5 bases, leaving 13 bases not matched to a gene. The CDR3 here is CASSLGKGALKGTEAFF. DNA for the CDR3: TGTGCCAGCAGCTTAGGAAAGGGGGCGTTGAAGGGAACTGAAGCTTTCTTT.

The V gene is TRBV11-2, the J gene TRBJ2-3; possibly TRBD1 for D (5 bases). The CDR3 extends over 15 amino acids. The germline CDR1 and CDR2 sequences are SGHAT and FQNNGV. V was cut by 2 bases and J by 6 bases, with 15 bases left in between. The CDR3 DNA sequence: TGTGCCAGCAGCTTAAACAGGCTCGATGGCGATACGCAGTATTTT. It codes for CASSLNRLDGDTQYF.

This clone has only one observation. The chain is built from TRBV9 and TRBJ2-2; D is undetermined. This CDR3 is 16 amino acids long. The V gene's germline CDR1 is SGDLS and CDR2 YYNGEE. V lost 0 bases, J lost 0 bases, and 9 bases lay in between. CDR3 sequence: CASSVDAASNTGELFF. DNA for the CDR3: TGTGCCAGCAGCGTAGACGCGGCATCGAACACCGGGGAGCTGTTTTTT.

The count of this clone is one. The genes are TRBV27 and TRBJ2-1, with 14 nucleotides matching TRBD2. Looked up from germline, CDR1 is MNHEY and CDR2 is SMNVEV (reference sequence). This CDR3 has 18 residues. The ends lost 0 bases at V and 6 bases at J; junction bases unmatched: 7. The CDR3 reads CASSLSGTSGSIVNEQFF. The CDR3, as DNA: TGTGCCAGCAGTTTATCGGGGACTAGCGGGAGTATCGTCAATGAGCAGTTCTTC.

J is TRBJ2-1 and V is TRBV28, with 11 nucleotides matching TRBD2. J gave up 8 bases and V 7 bases, and 4 bases lay outside the gene matches. The CDR3 spans 13 residues. Germline V gene data show CDR1 as MDHEN and CDR2 as SYDVKM. The CDR3 sequence is CASNLAGGYEQFF. CDR3 nucleotide sequence: TGTGCCAGCAACCTAGCGGGAGGTTATGAGCAGTTCTTC.

In this sample, this clone turned up once. V and J are TRBV28 and TRBJ2-6; D may be TRBD1 (7 bases). The CDR3 length is 17 residues. Deletions cut 10 bases from V and 0 bases from J, with 19 bases between. CDR1 and CDR2 (germline): MDHEN, SYDVKM. The CDR3 DNA reads TGTGCCACCATGGGGGGACAGACACACTCTGGGGCCAACGTCCTGACTTTC. Residues: CATMGGQTHSGANVLTF.

V usage is TRBV10-3 and J usage is TRBJ2-1, with D possibly being TRBD1 (7 bases). Germline V gene sequence: CDR1 ENHRY, CDR2 SYGVKD. The CDR3 contains 12 residues. Trimming stripped 8 bases from V and 8 bases from J, with 13 bases between. CDR3 region: CAIDGGGYEQFF. CDR3 DNA sequence: TGTGCCATCGATGGAGGGGGCTATGAGCAGTTCTTC.

The gene calls are TRBV5-6 and TRBJ2-1, with TRBD1 identical over 10 bases. The CDR3 has 13 residues. The V segment lost 4 bases and the J segment 12 bases; nucleotides outside the gene matches: 7. CDR1 and CDR2 from the germline V gene are SGHDT and YYEEEE. CDR3 region: CASSPAGTGAQFF. The CDR3 region has the DNA TGTGCCAGCAGCCCGGCCGGGACAGGGGCGCAGTTCTTC.

The chain links TRBV7-8 to TRBJ2-2; TRBD2 aligns across 8 bases. J was trimmed by 4 bases and V by 1 base; bases with no gene match: 8. The CDR3 sequence is 17 residues long. Germline lookup yields CDR1 SGHVS and CDR2 FQNEAQ. The CDR3 loop is CASSLVWAGGGTGELFF. In nucleotides, the CDR3 is TGTGCCAGCAGCTTAGTATGGGCGGGAGGAGGCACCGGGGAGCTGTTTTTT. Full variable domain (rest looked up from reference TRBV7-8 and TRBJ2-2): GAGVSQSPRYKVAKRGQDVALRCDPISGHVSLFWYQQALGQGPEFLTYFQNEAQLDKSGLPSDRFFAERPEGSVSTLKIQRTQQEDSAVYLCASSLVWAGGGTGELFFGEGSRLTVL.

V gene TRBV7-9 combines with J gene TRBJ2-1; 9 bases line up with TRBD2. V gave up 5 bases and J gave up 1 base; unmatched junction bases: 9. The germline V gene encodes CDR1 SEHNR and CDR2 FQNEAQ (reference sequence). CDR3 length: 17 residues. CDR3 sequence reads: CASSADGGRGSYNEQFF. CDR3 nucleotide sequence: TGTGCCAGCAGCGCCGACGGCGGGAGGGGGTCCTACAATGAGCAGTTCTTC.

The chain combines TRBV24-1 with TRBJ2-3, with 7 bases aligning to TRBD2. J was trimmed by 1 base and V by 3 bases; bases with no gene match: 3. There are 15 residues in the CDR3. CDR1 and CDR2 from the germline V gene are KGHDR and SFDVKD. The CDR3 bases are TGTGCCACCAGTGATCGTACTAGCGGCACAGATACGCAGTATTTT. Residues: CATSDRTSGTDTQYF.

J is TRBJ2-2 and V is TRBV4-1; 9 bases fit TRBD1. The germline CDR1 and CDR2 sequences are MGHRA and YSYEKL. The ends lost 8 bases at V and 1 base at J; junction bases unmatched: 14. The CDR3 sequence is 18 residues long. CDR3 residues: CASGLFRQGGMNTGELFF. For the CDR3, the DNA is TGCGCCAGCGGACTCTTCCGACAGGGGGGAATGAACACCGGGGAGCTGTTTTTT.

J is TRBJ2-1 and V is TRBV7-3; perhaps TRBD1 as D (6 bases). Trimming removed 1 base at V and 2 bases at J, with 9 bases between. CDR3 length equals 15 residues. Germline loops: CDR1 SGHTA, CDR2 FQGTGA. The CDR3 protein is CASSLSQGTYNEQFF. The CDR3 nucleotides read TGTGCCAGCAGCTTAAGTCAGGGGACCTACAATGAGCAGTTCTTC.

This rearrangement joins TRBV13 to TRBJ1-2; D not resolved. This CDR3 is 12 amino acids long. CDR1 and CDR2 (germline): PRHDT, FYEKMQ (reference sequence). V dropped 3 bases and J dropped 6 bases, with 8 bases sitting between them. In DNA, the CDR3 is TGTGCCAGCAGCTTGGGAGCTAATGGCTACACCTTC. Encoded protein: CASSLGANGYTF.

This sequence joins TRBV3-1 (or the pseudogene TRBV3-2) and TRBJ2-7; 13 bases match TRBD2. The CDR3 runs to 17 residues. Germline values: CDR1 LGHDT, CDR2 YNNKEL (reference sequence). J gave up 5 bases and V 3 bases, and 10 bases lay outside the gene matches. CDR3 residues: CASSQTPTSGRINEQYF. The DNA for the CDR3 is TGTGCCAGCAGCCAGACCCCGACTAGCGGGAGGATAAACGAGCAGTACTTC.

V is TRBV5-1 and J is TRBJ1-4; 7 bases are a match to TRBD1. CDR3 length equals 15 residues. The germline CDR1 and CDR2 sequences are SGHRS and YFSETQ. V shed 4 bases and J 1 base; nucleotides not matched to a gene: 4. The CDR3 coding sequence is TGCGCCAGCAGCCGTAGACAGGGAACTAATGAAAAACTGTTTTTT. The encoded protein is CASSRRQGTNEKLFF.

The chain links TRBV9 to TRBJ2-3; D perhaps matches TRBD2 (6 bases). This CDR3 is built from 15 residues. The germline CDR1 and CDR2 sequences are SGDLS and YYNGEE. Trimming cost V 3 bases and J 1 base, with 12 bases left between them. CDR3 nucleotide sequence: TGTGCCAGCAGCGGGGCGGAGGGTGGCACAGATACGCAGTATTTT. Residues: CASSGAEGGTDTQYF.

The rearrangement links TRBV24-1 to TRBJ2-2; 9 bases align to TRBD1. V was pared by 2 bases and J by 6 bases, with 9 bases of the junction left unmatched. This CDR3 spans 17 amino acids. Germline V gives CDR1 KGHDR, CDR2 SFDVKD. CDR3 nucleotides: TGTGCCACCAGTGATTGGGGGACAGGGTATGTCGCCGGGGAGCTGTTTTTT. This encodes CATSDWGTGYVAGELFF.

The rearrangement links TRBV7-6 to TRBJ1-1, with D maybe TRBD1 (5 bases). Germline lookup yields CDR1 SGHVS and CDR2 FNYEAQ. The CDR3 length is 13 residues. The V and J ends lost 5 bases and 2 bases respectively, with 9 bases between them. The DNA for the CDR3 is TGTGCCAGCAGCGGCAGGGCCAACACTGAAGCTTTCTTT. It specifies CASSGRANTEAFF.

The chain links TRBV7-9 to TRBJ2-7; 7 positions match TRBD1. Losses at the gene ends were 2 bases for V and 2 bases for J; bases not matched to a gene: 6. The length of the CDR3 is 15 residues. CDR1 and CDR2 from the germline V gene are SEHNR and FQNEAQ (reference sequence). The DNA for the CDR3 is TGTGCCAGCAGCTTAACCGACAGGGCCCCCTACGAGCAGTACTTC. This encodes CASSLTDRAPYEQYF.

The CDR3: CATSALDRDNEQFF. In DNA form, the CDR3 reads TGTGCCACCAGTGCCTTGGACAGAGACAATGAGCAGTTCTTC. J is TRBJ2-1 and V is TRBV24-1; TRBD1 might be the D (6 bases). Trimming stripped 5 bases from V and 5 bases from J, with 12 bases between. This CDR3 has 14 residues. The germline gives CDR1 KGHDR, CDR2 SFDVKD.

The CDR3 DNA reads as TGTGCCAGCACCAACTCCCAGGGATCTCTCACTGAAGCTTTCTTT. Its protein product is CASTNSQGSLTEAFF. The chain joins TRBV28 to TRBJ1-1; D perhaps matches TRBD1 (5 bases). Trimming pared 7 bases from V and 4 bases from J, leaving 19 bases between. This CDR3 region has 15 residues. Germline lookup yields CDR1 MDHEN and CDR2 SYDVKM.

The chain is built from TRBV9 and TRBJ2-3; 10 bases map to TRBD1. Germline V gene lookup returns CDR1 SGDLS and CDR2 YYNGEE. CDR3 length: 16 amino acids. Trimming took 3 bases from V and 1 from J; bases not matched to a gene: 5. The CDR3 DNA reads TGTGCCAGCAGCGAGAGGGACAGGGGTCGCACAGATACGCAGTATTTT. As protein: CASSERDRGRTDTQYF.

J is TRBJ2-1 and V is TRBV7-3; TRBD2 aligns across 13 bases. Per the germline V gene, CDR1 is SGHTA and CDR2 is FQGTGA. CDR3 size: 13 residues. Trimming took 4 bases from V and 10 from J; bases not matched to a gene: 1. In DNA form, the CDR3 reads TGTGCCAGCAGCTCGGGACTAGCGGGAGAGCAGTTCTTC. It translates to CASSSGLAGEQFF.

This sequence joins TRBV18 and TRBJ2-3, with a weak D call TRBD2 (5 bases). Germline values: CDR1 KGHSH, CDR2 LQKENI. The CDR3 length is 15 residues. V shed 1 base and J shed 0 bases, with 8 bases lying between them. CDR3 protein: CASSPLPGSTDTQYF. CDR3 coding DNA: TGTGCCAGCTCACCACTCCCGGGGAGCACAGATACGCAGTATTTT.

In its sample, this clone was seen a few times. V is TRBV3-1 (or the pseudogene TRBV3-2) and J is TRBJ1-1; 7 bases are a match to TRBD1. V dropped 6 bases and J dropped 1; count of bases not matched to a gene: 11. The CDR3 loop spans 16 amino acids. CDR1 LGHDT and CDR2 YNNKEL come from the germline V gene (reference sequence). The CDR3 DNA reads as TGTGCCAGCAGACGGAGGAGTGGGACAGCGAACACTGAAGCTTTCTTT. This encodes CASRRRSGTANTEAFF.

The chain employs TRBV7-2 and TRBJ1-4; 9 positions agree with TRBD1. The CDR3 is 15 residues long. In germline, CDR1 is SGHTA, CDR2 FQGNSA. The J segment lost 6 bases and the V segment lost 4 bases, leaving 6 bases of the junction unmatched. The CDR3 nucleotides are TGTGCCAGCAGCTCCTCGACAGGGGGGTATGAAAAACTGTTTTTT. It specifies CASSSSTGGYEKLFF.

The genes are TRBV28 and TRBJ2-5; 12 positions agree with TRBD2. CDR1 and CDR2 (germline): MDHEN, SYDVKM. This CDR3 has 17 residues. Trimming took 0 bases from V and 2 from J; bases not matched to a gene: 4. The DNA for the CDR3 is TGTGCCAGCAGTTTATGGGGCGGGACTAGCGGGCAAGAGACCCAGTACTTC. This codes for CASSLWGGTSGQETQYF.

The rearrangement uses TRBV30 and TRBJ2-1; maybe TRBD1 (6 bases). Trimming pared 5 bases from V and 6 bases from J, leaving 23 bases between. CDR1 GTSNPN and CDR2 SVGIG come from the germline V gene (reference sequence). CDR3 length: 16 amino acids. The CDR3 DNA reads as TGTGCCTGGGCCCCAGGGTCCGGAGTACAGGGCAATGAGCAGTTCTTC. Translated: CAWAPGSGVQGNEQFF.

The V call is TRBV6-6, the J call TRBJ1-1; D call uncertain. Trimming shortened V by 3 bases and J by 4 bases, and 6 bases separated the two germline ends. CDR3 length equals 12 residues. Germline CDR1 and CDR2: MNHNY and SVGAGI (reference sequence). CDR3 protein: CASSYSSTEAFF. Written as DNA, the CDR3 is TGTGCCAGCAGTTATAGCTCCACTGAAGCTTTCTTT.

The rearrangement uses TRBV5-4 and TRBJ2-1; the match to TRBD1 covers 8 bases. In germline, CDR1 is SGHNT, CDR2 YYREEE (reference sequence). This CDR3 comprises 13 residues. V shed 4 bases, J shed 7 bases, and the junction held 4 bases outside the gene matches. The CDR3 DNA sequence: TGTGCCAGCAGCGTACAGGGGGGTAATGAGCAGTTCTTC. It codes for CASSVQGGNEQFF.

In the case of this clone: Compared with germline, one end of the junction differs, possibly owing to a read error. The chain links TRBV5-4 to TRBJ2-7; 8 bases align to TRBD1. CDR3 length: 16 residues. Germline V gene sequence: CDR1 SGHNT, CDR2 YYREEE (reference sequence). CDR3 in amino acids: CASSLGAGGASHEQYF. DNA for the CDR3: TGTGCCAGCAGCTTGGGGGCAGGGGGCGCCTCCCACGAGCAGTACTTC.